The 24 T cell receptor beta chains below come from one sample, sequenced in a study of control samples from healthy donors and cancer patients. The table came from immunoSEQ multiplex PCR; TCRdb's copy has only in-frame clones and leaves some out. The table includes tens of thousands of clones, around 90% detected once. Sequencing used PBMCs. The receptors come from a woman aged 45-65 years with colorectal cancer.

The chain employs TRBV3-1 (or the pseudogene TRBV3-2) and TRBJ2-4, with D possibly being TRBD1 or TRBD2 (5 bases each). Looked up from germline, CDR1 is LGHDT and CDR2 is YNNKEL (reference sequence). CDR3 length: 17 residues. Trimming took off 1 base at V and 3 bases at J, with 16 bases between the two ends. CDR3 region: CASSQVGDASGKNIQYF. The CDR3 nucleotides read TGTGCCAGCAGCCAAGTTGGGGACGCTTCGGGCAAAAACATTCAGTACTTC.

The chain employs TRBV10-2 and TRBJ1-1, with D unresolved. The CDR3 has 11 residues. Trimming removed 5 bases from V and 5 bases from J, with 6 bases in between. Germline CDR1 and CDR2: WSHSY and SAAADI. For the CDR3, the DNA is TGCGCCAGCAGTCGGGGAACTGAAGCTTTCTTT. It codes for CASSRGTEAFF.

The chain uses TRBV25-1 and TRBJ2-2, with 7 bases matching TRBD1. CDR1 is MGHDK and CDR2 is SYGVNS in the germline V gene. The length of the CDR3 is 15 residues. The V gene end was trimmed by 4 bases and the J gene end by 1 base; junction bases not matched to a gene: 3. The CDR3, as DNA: TGTGCCAGCAGTGGGAACAGGGGGAACACCGGGGAGCTGTTTTTT. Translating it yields CASSGNRGNTGELFF.

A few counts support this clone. This CDR3 is CASSIGTGVTGELFF. In DNA, the CDR3 is TGTGCCAGTAGTATTGGGACAGGGGTGACCGGGGAGCTGTTTTTT. The chain combines TRBV19 with TRBJ2-2; TRBD1 matches at 10 bases. CDR1 is LNHDA and CDR2 is SQIVND in the germline V gene (reference sequence). J was trimmed by 5 bases and V by 3 bases; bases with no gene match: 3. The CDR3 consists of 15 residues.

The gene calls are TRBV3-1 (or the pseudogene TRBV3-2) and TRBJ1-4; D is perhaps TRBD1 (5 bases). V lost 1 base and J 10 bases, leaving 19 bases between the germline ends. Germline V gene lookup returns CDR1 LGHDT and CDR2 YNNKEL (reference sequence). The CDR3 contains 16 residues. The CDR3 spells CASSQGGGAGVGKLFF. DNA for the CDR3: TGTGCCAGCAGCCAAGGAGGTGGGGCGGGGGTAGGAAAACTGTTTTTT.

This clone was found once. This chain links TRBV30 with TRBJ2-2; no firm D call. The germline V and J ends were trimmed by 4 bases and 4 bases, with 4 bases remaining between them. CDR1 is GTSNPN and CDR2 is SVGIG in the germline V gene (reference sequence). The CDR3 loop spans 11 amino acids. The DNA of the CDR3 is TGTGCCTGGAAGGCCACCGGGGAGCTGTTTTTT. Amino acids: CAWKATGELFF.

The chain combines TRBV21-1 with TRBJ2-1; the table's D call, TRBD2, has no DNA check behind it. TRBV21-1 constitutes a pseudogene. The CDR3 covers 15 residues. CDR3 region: CASSKALGGYNEQFF. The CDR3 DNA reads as TGTGCCAGCAGCAAAGCTTTGGGGGGGTACAATGAGCAGTTCTTC.

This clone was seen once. This chain's CDR3 is CASSLGGAGDYEKLFF. The CDR3 DNA sequence: TGTGCCAGCAGCTTAGGGGGAGCGGGGGACTATGAAAAACTGTTTTTT. The chain is built from TRBV3-1 (or the pseudogene TRBV3-2) and TRBJ1-4, with D possibly matching TRBD1 (6 bases). The length of the CDR3 is 16 residues. Trimming shortened V by 5 bases and J by 6 bases, and 19 bases separated the two germline ends. Per the germline V gene, CDR1 is LGHDT and CDR2 is YNNKEL (reference sequence).

CDR3 in amino acids: CASRQTRNTEAFF. CDR3 DNA: TGTGCCAGCAGACAGACAAGAAACACTGAAGCTTTCTTT. The chain has TRBV7-2 and TRBJ1-1; D is undetermined. The CDR3 runs 13 residues. Germline assignment: CDR1 SGHTA and CDR2 FQGNSA. The V end was cut by 6 bases, the J end by 2 bases, with 10 bases between.

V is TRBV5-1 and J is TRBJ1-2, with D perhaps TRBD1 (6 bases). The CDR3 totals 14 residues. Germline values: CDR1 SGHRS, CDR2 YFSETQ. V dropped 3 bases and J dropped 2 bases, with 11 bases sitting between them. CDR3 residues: CASSSTGLNYGYTF. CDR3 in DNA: TGCGCCAGCAGCTCTACAGGGCTCAACTATGGCTACACCTTC.

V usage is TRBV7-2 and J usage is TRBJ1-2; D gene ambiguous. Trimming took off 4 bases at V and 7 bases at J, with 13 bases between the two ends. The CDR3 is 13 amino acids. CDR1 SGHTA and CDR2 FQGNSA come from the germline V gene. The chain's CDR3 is CASSYDNTAGYTF. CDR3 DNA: TGTGCCAGCAGCTATGACAACACGGCTGGCTACACCTTC.

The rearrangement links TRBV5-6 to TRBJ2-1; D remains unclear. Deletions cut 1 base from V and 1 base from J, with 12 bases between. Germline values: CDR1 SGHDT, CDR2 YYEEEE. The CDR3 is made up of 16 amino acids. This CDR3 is CASSLLGFGSYNEQFF. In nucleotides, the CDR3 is TGTGCCAGCAGCTTGCTGGGGTTTGGTTCCTACAATGAGCAGTTCTTC.

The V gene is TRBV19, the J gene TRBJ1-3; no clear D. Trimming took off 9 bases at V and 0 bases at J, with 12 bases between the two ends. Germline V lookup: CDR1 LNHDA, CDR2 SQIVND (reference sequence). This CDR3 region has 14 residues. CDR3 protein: CASYSRSSGNTIYF. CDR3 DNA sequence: TGTGCCAGCTATTCCCGGAGCTCTGGAAACACCATATATTTT. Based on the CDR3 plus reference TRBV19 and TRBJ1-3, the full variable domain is DGGITQSPKYLFRKEGQNVTLSCEQNLNHDAMYWYRQDPGQGLRLIYYSQIVNDFQKGDIAEGYSVSREKKESFPLTVTSAQKNPTAFYLCASYSRSSGNTIYFGEGSWLTVV.

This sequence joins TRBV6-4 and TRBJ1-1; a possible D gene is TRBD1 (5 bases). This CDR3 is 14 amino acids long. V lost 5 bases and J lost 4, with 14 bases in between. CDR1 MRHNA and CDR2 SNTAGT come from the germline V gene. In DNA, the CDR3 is TGTGCCAGCAGTCCCGGGGGGGTAAGCACTGAAGCTTTCTTT. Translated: CASSPGGVSTEAFF.

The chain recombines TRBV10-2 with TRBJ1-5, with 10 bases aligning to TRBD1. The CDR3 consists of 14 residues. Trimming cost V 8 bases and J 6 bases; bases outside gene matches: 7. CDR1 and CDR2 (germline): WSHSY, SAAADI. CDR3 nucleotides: TGCGCCAGCTCCGGGACAGGGGAGGCTCAGCCCCAGCATTTT. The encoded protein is CASSGTGEAQPQHF.

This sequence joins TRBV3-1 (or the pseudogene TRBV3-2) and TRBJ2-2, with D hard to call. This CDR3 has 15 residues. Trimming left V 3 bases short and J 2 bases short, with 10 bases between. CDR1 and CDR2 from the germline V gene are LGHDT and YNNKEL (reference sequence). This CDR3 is CASSQWAGNTGELFF. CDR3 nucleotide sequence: TGTGCCAGCAGCCAGTGGGCTGGCAACACCGGGGAGCTGTTTTTT.

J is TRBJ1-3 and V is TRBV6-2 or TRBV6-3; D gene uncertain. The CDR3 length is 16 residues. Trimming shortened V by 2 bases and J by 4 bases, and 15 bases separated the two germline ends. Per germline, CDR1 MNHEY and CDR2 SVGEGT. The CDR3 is CASSYPTELYGNTIYF. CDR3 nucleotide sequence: TGTGCCAGCAGTTACCCGACCGAGCTCTACGGAAACACCATATATTTT.

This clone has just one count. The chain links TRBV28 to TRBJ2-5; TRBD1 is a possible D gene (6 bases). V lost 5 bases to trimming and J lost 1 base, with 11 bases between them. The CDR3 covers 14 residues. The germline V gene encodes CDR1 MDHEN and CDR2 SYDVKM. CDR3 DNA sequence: TGTGCCAGCAGTAAACAGGGAACCCAAGAGACCCAGTACTTC. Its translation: CASSKQGTQETQYF.

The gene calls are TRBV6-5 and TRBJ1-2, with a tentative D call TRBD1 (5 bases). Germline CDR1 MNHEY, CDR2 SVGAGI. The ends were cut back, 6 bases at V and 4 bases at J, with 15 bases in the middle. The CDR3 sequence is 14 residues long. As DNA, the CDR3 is TGTGCCAGCAGCTCTGAACGACAGAGCTATGGCTACACCTTC. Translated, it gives CASSSERQSYGYTF.

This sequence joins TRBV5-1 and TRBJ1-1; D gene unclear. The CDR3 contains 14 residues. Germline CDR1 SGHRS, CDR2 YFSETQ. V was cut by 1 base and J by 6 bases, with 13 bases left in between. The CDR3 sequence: CASSLFSMSPEAFF. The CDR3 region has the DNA TGCGCCAGCAGCTTGTTTAGCATGAGCCCTGAAGCTTTCTTT.

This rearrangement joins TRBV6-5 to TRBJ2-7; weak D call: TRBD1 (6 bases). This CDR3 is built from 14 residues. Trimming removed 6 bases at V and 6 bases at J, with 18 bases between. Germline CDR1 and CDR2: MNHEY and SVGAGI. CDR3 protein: CASSQTGSVSEQYV. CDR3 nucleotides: TGTGCCAGCAGCCAGACAGGCTCCGTGTCCGAGCAGTACGTC.

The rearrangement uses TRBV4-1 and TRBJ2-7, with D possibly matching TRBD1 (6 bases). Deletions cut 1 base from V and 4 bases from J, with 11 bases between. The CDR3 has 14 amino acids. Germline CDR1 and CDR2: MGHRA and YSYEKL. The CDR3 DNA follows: TGCGCCAGCAGCCAAGCCCCACAGGGTTACGAGCAGTACGTC. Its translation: CASSQAPQGYEQYV.

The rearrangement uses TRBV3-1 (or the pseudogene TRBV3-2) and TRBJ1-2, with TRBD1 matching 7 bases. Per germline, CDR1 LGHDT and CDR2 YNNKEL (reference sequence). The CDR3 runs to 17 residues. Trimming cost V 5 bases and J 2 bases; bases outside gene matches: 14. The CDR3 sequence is CASSYRQGRFSNYGYTF. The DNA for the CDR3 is TGTGCCAGCAGCTATCGACAGGGACGTTTTTCAAACTATGGCTACACCTTC.

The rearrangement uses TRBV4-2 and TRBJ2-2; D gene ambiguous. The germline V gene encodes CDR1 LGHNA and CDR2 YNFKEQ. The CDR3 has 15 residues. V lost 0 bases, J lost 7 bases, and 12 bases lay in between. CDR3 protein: CASSQDLGSGGELFF. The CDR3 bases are TGTGCCAGCAGCCAAGATCTGGGGTCGGGCGGGGAGCTGTTTTTT.